The text below deals with one T cell receptor beta chain. No antigen is known for it. Per germline, CDR1 MNHEY and CDR2 SVGAGI. This CDR3 contains 15 residues. V shed 5 bases and J shed 6 bases, with 17 bases lying between them. The sample belongs to a study of STAT5B mutations in CD4+ large granular lymphocyte leukemia. Study context: The CDR3 'QG' motif was associated with a particular HLA allele among healthy donors.

The method was immunoSEQ multiplex PCR; TCRdb's version includes in-frame clones alone and lacks a portion of them. The data show 30,000 or so clones, with 65% to 85% seen just once and approximately 2.3% held by the top ten. Study-wide points: No patients shared main leukemic clonotypes, though roughly 27% appeared at low frequency elsewhere. Patient CD4-sorted repertoires stayed more clonal than healthy ones after leukemic-clone removal.

Sequencing was performed on CD4+ T cells from blood buffy coats. V and J are TRBV6-5 and TRBJ2-1, with D perhaps being TRBD1 or TRBD2 (5 bases each). The sequence came from a human donor in good health. CDR3 in DNA: TGTGCCAGCAGTCTTAGTGGGGGACCAATCAATGAGCAGTTCTTC. This gives the protein CASSLSGGPINEQFF.